The T cell receptor (beta chain) described here comes from a study of vaccination effects on CD4 cells after COVID-19. Study-wide points: Only a few convalescent patients and no early post-infection timepoints featured in the study. Among infection- and vaccine-induced clones, marked clonal contraction occurred late after vaccination.

Note on this clone: As yet, its antigen is unknown.

Method: immunoSEQ multiplex PCR; TCRdb's copy keeps in-frame clones and lacks some. The table has 10,000 to 15,000 clones, about 65% seen once. This CDR3 contains 14 residues. V lost 3 bases and J lost 1, with 9 bases in between. Germline CDR1 and CDR2: MNHNS and SASEGT. Antigen-specific CD4+ T cells were expanded (with viral peptide pools) by the ViraFEST assay ahead of sequencing. Subsequent to roughly 9 days of culture, CD4+ T cells were isolated. Participants got two doses of BNT162b2 or mRNA-1273 vaccine. Wells each received 1.8 million or so PBMC, cultured with around 10 IU/ml IL-2 and around 9.8 ug/ml peptides.

The chain is built from TRBV6-1 and TRBJ1-2; D not resolved. The receptor was derived from a human donor who received a COVID-19 vaccine. The sample in question was CD4+ T cells from PBMCs cultured with SARS-CoV-2 spike peptides, obtained after COVID-19 vaccination. CDR3 sequence (DNA): TGTGCCAGCAGTGACAGAGTCGGTAACTATGGCTACACCTTC. Translation: CASSDRVGNYGYTF.